This T cell receptor (beta chain) appears in the sequencing data of a study of blood T cell repertoires in COVID-19. V lost 5 bases and J 5 bases, leaving 17 bases between the germline ends. This CDR3 spans 16 amino acids. Germline CDR1 reads SGHNT; CDR2 reads YYREEE (reference sequence). How the authors handled the data: Using reference gene primer amplification, nucleated cell counts were estimated. Clones were read by immunoSEQ multiplex PCR, and TCRdb kept only the in-frame ones, dropping some. The V and J calls and clone size were taken over from that table, and D and trimming were inferred from the DNA. Counted here are about 150,000 clones, 80% to 90% occurring once; the ten biggest clones make up under 15%.

The gene calls are TRBV5-4 and TRBJ1-6; possible D gene TRBD1, 6 bases. The sequence was obtained from a man aged 18-30 years with COVID-19, enrolled during active disease. Sequenced: peripheral blood. CDR3 sequence (DNA): TGTGCCAGCAGACTTGTACGGGGGGGCGATAATTCACCCCTCCACTTT. Its translation is CASRLVRGGDNSPLHF.